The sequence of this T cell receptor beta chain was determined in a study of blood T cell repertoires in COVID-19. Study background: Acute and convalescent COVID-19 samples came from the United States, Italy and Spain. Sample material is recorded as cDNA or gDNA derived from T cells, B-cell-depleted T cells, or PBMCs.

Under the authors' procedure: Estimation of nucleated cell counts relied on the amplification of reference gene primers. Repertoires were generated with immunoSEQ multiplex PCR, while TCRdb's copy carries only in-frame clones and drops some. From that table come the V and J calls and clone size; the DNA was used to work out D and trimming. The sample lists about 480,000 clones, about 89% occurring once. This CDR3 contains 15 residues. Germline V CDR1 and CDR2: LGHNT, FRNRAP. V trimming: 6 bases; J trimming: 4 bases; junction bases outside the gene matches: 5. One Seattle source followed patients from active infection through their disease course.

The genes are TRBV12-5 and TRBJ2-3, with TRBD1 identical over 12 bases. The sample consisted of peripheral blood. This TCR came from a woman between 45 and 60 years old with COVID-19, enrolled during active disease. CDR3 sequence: CASGLGQGASDTQYF. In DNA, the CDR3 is TGTGCTAGTGGCCTGGGACAGGGGGCCTCAGATACGCAGTATTTT.